The entry below gives a single TCR beta chain sequence along with its context. The CDR3 sequence is 15 residues long. Per the germline V gene, CDR1 is LNHDA and CDR2 is SQIVND (reference sequence). V lost 7 bases, J lost 5 bases, and 7 bases stayed unmatched. In the source study's methods: Amplification of reference gene primers was used by the study to estimate nucleated cell counts. Here immunoSEQ multiplex PCR was the method, and the copy in TCRdb shows in-frame clones only, minus some. V and J calls and clone size follow that table, whereas D and trimming were derived from the DNA. The sample records around 260,000 clones, around 90% being singletons. The record originates from a study of blood T cell repertoires in COVID-19. Recovered Cohort 3 donors showed two negative PCRs, clearance, or symptom resolution.

The V call is TRBV19, the J call TRBJ2-2, with 10 positions matching TRBD2. The receptor was derived from a woman aged 25-40 years who had recovered from COVID-19. The sample consisted of PBMCs or T cells enriched from blood (not recorded which). CDR3 loop: CASNFGLADTGELFF. DNA for the CDR3: TGTGCCAGTAACTTCGGACTAGCGGATACCGGGGAGCTGTTTTTT.